A single sample gave rise to the 6 T cell receptor beta chains below, sequenced in a study of T cell changes during pregnancy in multiple sclerosis (dated 2019 in TCRdb). The library was built by means of the immunoSEQ multiplex PCR assay. TCRdb holds this immuneACCESS table with in-frame rearrangements only. Some clones are missing; in checked studies, unresolved V genes explain under half, and the rest has no known cause. In this sample the table shows around 30,000 clones, around 91% of which occur a single time. The ten largest clonotypes hold about 0.58% of the sample. This material consisted of CD4+ T cells from peripheral blood mononuclear cells, taken in the third trimester of pregnancy. Receptors were obtained from a female donor in good health, enrolled as a control in a pregnancy study.

The V gene is TRBV2, the J gene TRBJ2-1, with TRBD1 matching 9 bases. Germline-derived CDR1 and CDR2 are SNHLY and FYNNEI. With V trimmed by 8 bases and J by 4 bases, 9 bases remained unmatched. The CDR3 sequence is 15 residues long. The CDR3 protein is CASSAAGQGYNEQFF. CDR3 nucleotide sequence: TGTGCCAGCTCCGCGGCGGGACAGGGATACAATGAGCAGTTCTTC.

This clone was detected once. CDR3 loop: CASSENRGSAYGYTF. The CDR3 coding sequence is TGTGCCAGCAGTGAAAACAGGGGGTCGGCCTATGGCTACACCTTC. V and J are TRBV25-1 and TRBJ1-2, with 8 bases fitting TRBD1. Germline V gene sequence: CDR1 MGHDK, CDR2 SYGVNS. The junction had 6 bases not matched to a gene; V was cut back by 2 bases and J by 4 bases. The CDR3 runs to 15 residues.

V is TRBV2 and J is TRBJ1-4; D is possibly TRBD1 (5 bases). Per germline, CDR1 SNHLY and CDR2 FYNNEI. The ends were cut back, 7 bases at V and 0 bases at J, with 15 bases in the middle. There are 16 residues in the CDR3. CDR3 in DNA: TGTGCCAGCAAGAAGACAGCCGCTGCAACTAATGAAAAACTGTTTTTT. It translates to CASKKTAAATNEKLFF. The full variable domain, its missing parts supplied by reference TRBV2 and TRBJ1-4, is EPEVTQTPSHQVTQMGQEVILRCVPISNHLYFYWYRQILGQKVEFLVSFYNNEISEKSEIFDDQFSVERPDGSNFTLKIRSTKLEDSAMYFCASKKTAAATNEKLFFGSGTQLSVL.

This clone has a single count. The rearrangement links TRBV7-2 to TRBJ2-5, with TRBD2 as a possible D gene (6 bases). The CDR3 has 13 residues. Germline CDR1 is SGHTA and CDR2 is FQGNSA. V dropped 5 bases and J dropped 4 bases, with 11 bases sitting between them. Here the CDR3 DNA reads TGTGCCAGCAGCACTAGCCGACGAGAGACCCAGTACTTC. This gives the protein CASSTSRRETQYF.

J is TRBJ2-3 and V is TRBV9, with 10 bases that match TRBD2. The CDR3 consists of 17 residues. V lost 2 bases, J lost 2 bases, and 8 bases stayed unmatched. The germline gives CDR1 SGDLS, CDR2 YYNGEE. Here the CDR3 DNA reads TGTGCCAGCAGCGTTTTCCGGACTAGCGGTCTCACAGATACGCAGTATTTT. Translation: CASSVFRTSGLTDTQYF.

This clone was counted a single time. The rearrangement links TRBV4-2 to TRBJ2-7, with D unclear. V shed 1 base and J shed 2 bases, with 9 bases lying between them. Germline assignment: CDR1 LGHNA and CDR2 YNFKEQ. CDR3 length: 14 residues. The CDR3 sequence: CASSQAMLAYEQYF. CDR3 in DNA: TGTGCCAGCAGCCAAGCGATGCTAGCCTACGAGCAGTACTTC.